The 10 T cell receptor beta chains below come from one sample, sequenced in a study of blood T cell repertoires in COVID-19. The data were produced by immunoSEQ multiplex PCR, yet TCRdb's version contains in-frame clones alone and is incomplete. The table lists about 23,000 clones, approximately 92% of them singletons. The sequenced material came from peripheral blood. All receptors derive from a human donor in a cohort sampled during active COVID-19.

V and J are TRBV11-3 and TRBJ2-5; 8 bases align to TRBD1. This CDR3 has 15 residues. The germline V gene has CDR1 SGHNT and CDR2 YENEEA. V lost 6 bases to trimming and J lost 7 bases; unmatched junction nucleotides: 13. CDR3 protein: CASRERDRGRGTQYF. The CDR3 DNA reads as TGTGCCAGCAGGGAACGAGACAGGGGTAGGGGGACCCAGTACTTC.

The chain joins TRBV6-1 to TRBJ1-4; tentatively, D is TRBD1 (6 bases). The V and J ends lost 2 bases and 4 bases respectively, with 11 bases between them. Germline loops: CDR1 MNHNS, CDR2 SASEGT. The CDR3 consists of 15 residues. CDR3 sequence (DNA): TGTGCCAGCAGTGAATTCTCAGGGGTTAATGAAAAACTGTTTTTT. As protein: CASSEFSGVNEKLFF.

The V call is TRBV5-5, the J call TRBJ2-7; D is unresolved. V shed 1 base and J shed 2 bases, with 10 bases lying between them. CDR3 length: 14 amino acids. Per germline, CDR1 SGHKS and CDR2 YYEKEE (reference sequence). This CDR3 is CASSLLTVTYEQYF. The CDR3 region has the DNA TGTGCCAGCAGCTTGCTAACCGTAACCTACGAGCAGTACTTC.

The V and J genes are TRBV6-5 and TRBJ2-3; D gene unclear. The CDR3 has 12 amino acids. From germline, CDR1 is MNHEY and CDR2 SVGAGI. The germline V and J ends were trimmed by 6 bases and 0 bases, with 4 bases remaining between them. CDR3 coding DNA: TGTGCCAGCAGGAGCAGCACAGATACGCAGTATTTT. This encodes CASRSSTDTQYF.

The chain links TRBV11-2 to TRBJ1-4; weak D call: TRBD1 (6 bases). The CDR3 has 14 residues. V lost 1 base, J lost 13 bases, and 16 bases lay in between. In germline, CDR1 is SGHAT, CDR2 FQNNGV. DNA for the CDR3: TGTGCCAGCAGCTTAGGCATGGGGGCCGAGATACTGTTTTTT. Its translation: CASSLGMGAEILFF.

The V and J genes are TRBV6-5 and TRBJ2-7, with 8 nucleotides matching TRBD1. The CDR3 length is 15 residues. The V segment lost 6 bases and the J segment 5 bases; nucleotides outside the gene matches: 12. In germline, CDR1 is MNHEY, CDR2 SVGAGI. This CDR3 reads CASSPDRAVRHEQYF. In nucleotides, the CDR3 is TGTGCCAGCAGCCCGGACAGGGCGGTCCGTCACGAGCAGTACTTC.

This chain joins TRBV7-6 and TRBJ2-7; TRBD2 aligns across 11 bases. V lost 3 bases, J lost 7 bases, and 14 bases stayed unmatched. This CDR3 spans 17 amino acids. Germline V lookup: CDR1 SGHVS, CDR2 FNYEAQ. The CDR3 loop is CASSLGPSGGRLREQYF. The DNA of the CDR3 is TGTGCCAGCAGCTTGGGGCCTAGCGGGGGGAGATTACGGGAGCAGTACTTC.

The gene calls are TRBV3-1 (or the pseudogene TRBV3-2) and TRBJ1-2; 7 bases align to TRBD1. The CDR3 has 16 residues. V shed 1 base, J shed 1 base, and the junction held 6 bases outside the gene matches. CDR1 LGHDT and CDR2 YNNKEL come from the germline V gene (reference sequence). The DNA for the CDR3 is TGTGCCAGCAGCCAAGTCATGGCAGGGGGTAACTATGGCTACACCTTC. It translates to CASSQVMAGGNYGYTF.

V gene TRBV6-5 combines with J gene TRBJ1-3, with D tentatively TRBD1 (5 bases). CDR1 and CDR2 (germline): MNHEY, SVGAGI. The ends were cut back, 6 bases at V and 2 bases at J, with 11 bases in the middle. CDR3 length: 14 amino acids. The CDR3 spells CASRDRAPGNTIYF. The CDR3 DNA sequence: TGTGCCAGCAGAGACAGAGCTCCTGGAAACACCATATATTTT.

V usage is TRBV7-2 and J usage is TRBJ2-2; 7 nucleotides align to TRBD1. The V gene's germline CDR1 is SGHTA and CDR2 FQGNSA. The J segment lost 3 bases and the V segment lost 4 bases, leaving 8 bases of the junction unmatched. There are 16 residues in the CDR3. The CDR3 bases are TGTGCCAGCAGCTCCAAACCGGGACAGTACACCGGGGAGCTGTTTTTT. It is translated as CASSSKPGQYTGELFF.